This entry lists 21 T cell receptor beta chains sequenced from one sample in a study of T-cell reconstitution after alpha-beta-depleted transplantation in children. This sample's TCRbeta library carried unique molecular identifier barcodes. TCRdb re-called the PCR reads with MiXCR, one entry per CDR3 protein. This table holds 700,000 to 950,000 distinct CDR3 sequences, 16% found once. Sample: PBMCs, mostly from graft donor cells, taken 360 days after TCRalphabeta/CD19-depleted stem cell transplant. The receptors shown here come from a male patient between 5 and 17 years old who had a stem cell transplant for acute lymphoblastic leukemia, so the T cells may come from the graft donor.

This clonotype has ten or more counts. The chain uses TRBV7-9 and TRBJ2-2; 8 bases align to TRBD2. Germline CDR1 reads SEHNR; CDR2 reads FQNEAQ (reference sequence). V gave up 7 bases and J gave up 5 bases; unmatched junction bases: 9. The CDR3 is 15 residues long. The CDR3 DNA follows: TGTGCCAGCACCTTGGTCACTAGCGGAACCGGGGAGCTGTTTTTT. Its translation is CASTLVTSGTGELFF.

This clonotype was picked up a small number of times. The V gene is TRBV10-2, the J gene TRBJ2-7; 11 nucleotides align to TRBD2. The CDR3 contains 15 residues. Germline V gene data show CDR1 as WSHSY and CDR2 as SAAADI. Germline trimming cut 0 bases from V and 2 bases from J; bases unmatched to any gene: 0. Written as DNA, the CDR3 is TGCGCCAGCAGTGAGTCGACTAGCGGGACCTACGAGCAGTACTTC. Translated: CASSESTSGTYEQYF.

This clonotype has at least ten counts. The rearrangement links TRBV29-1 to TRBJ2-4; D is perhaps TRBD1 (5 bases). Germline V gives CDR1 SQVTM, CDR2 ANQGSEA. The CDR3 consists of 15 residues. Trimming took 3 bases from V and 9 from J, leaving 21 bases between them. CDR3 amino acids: CSVEVVDAGSVIQYF. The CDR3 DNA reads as TGCAGCGTTGAGGTCGTAGATGCAGGGTCGGTCATTCAGTACTTC.

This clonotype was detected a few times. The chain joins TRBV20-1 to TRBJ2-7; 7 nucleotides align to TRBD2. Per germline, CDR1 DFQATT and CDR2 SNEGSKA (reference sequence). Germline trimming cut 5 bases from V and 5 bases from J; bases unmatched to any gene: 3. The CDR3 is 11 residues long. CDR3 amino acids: CSAGEGNEQYF. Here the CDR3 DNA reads TGCAGTGCTGGGGAGGGTAACGAGCAGTACTTC.

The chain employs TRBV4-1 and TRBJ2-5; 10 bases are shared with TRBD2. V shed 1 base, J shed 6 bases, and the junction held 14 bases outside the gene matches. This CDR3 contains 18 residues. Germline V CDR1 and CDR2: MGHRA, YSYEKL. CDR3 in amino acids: CASSQVRLAGEGPKTQYF. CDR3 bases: TGCGCCAGCAGCCAAGTCAGGCTAGCGGGAGAGGGCCCCAAGACCCAGTACTTC.

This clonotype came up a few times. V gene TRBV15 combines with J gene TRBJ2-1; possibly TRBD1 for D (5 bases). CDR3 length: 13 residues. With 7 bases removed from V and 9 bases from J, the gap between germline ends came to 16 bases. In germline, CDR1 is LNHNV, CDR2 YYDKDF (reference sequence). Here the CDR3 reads CATNVFGTGEQFF. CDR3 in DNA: TGTGCCACCAACGTTTTTGGTACAGGTGAGCAGTTCTTC. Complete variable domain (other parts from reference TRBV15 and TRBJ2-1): DAMVIQNPRYQVTQFGKPVTLSCSQTLNHNVMYWYQQKSSQAPKLLFHYYDKDFNNEADTPDNFQSRRPNTSFCFLDIRSPGLGDTAMYLCATNVFGTGEQFFGPGTRLTVL.

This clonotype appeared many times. The CDR3 nucleotides read TGTGCCAGCAGTGAAGGGGCAGCTAGCACAGATACGCAGTATTTT. It yields the protein CASSEGAASTDTQYF. This chain connects TRBV2 to TRBJ2-3; D is undetermined. Trimming removed 1 base from V and 0 bases from J, with 8 bases in between. The CDR3 runs 15 residues. Germline V gene sequence: CDR1 SNHLY, CDR2 FYNNEI.

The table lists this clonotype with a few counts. CDR3 coding DNA: TGTGCCAGCAGCGTATTTTCCGAAACCACAGATACGCAGTATTTT. Translated: CASSVFSETTDTQYF. This sequence joins TRBV9 and TRBJ2-3; D gene uncertain. The germline CDR1 and CDR2 sequences are SGDLS and YYNGEE. The CDR3 sequence is 15 residues long. Trimming pared 1 base from V and 2 bases from J, leaving 11 bases between.

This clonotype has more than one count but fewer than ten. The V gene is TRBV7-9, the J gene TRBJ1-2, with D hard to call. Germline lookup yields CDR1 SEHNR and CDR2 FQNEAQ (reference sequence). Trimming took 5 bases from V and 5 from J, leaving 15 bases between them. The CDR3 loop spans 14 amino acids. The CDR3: CASSPQTKGYGYTF. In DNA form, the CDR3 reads TGTGCCAGCAGCCCGCAGACAAAAGGGTATGGCTACACCTTC.

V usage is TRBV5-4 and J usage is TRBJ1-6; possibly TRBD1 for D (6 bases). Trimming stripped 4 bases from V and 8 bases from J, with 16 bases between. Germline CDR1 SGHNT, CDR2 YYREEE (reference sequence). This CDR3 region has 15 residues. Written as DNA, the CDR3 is TGTGCCAGCAGCGTTACAAGGGGGTTTGATTCACCCCTCCACTTT. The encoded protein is CASSVTRGFDSPLHF.

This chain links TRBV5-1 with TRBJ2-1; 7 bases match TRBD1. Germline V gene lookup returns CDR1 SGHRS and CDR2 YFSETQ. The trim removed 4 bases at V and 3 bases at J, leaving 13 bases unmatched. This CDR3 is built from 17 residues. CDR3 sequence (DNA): TGCGCCAGCAGCCCACAGACAGGGTTAATATTCTACAATGAGCAGTTCTTC. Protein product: CASSPQTGLIFYNEQFF.

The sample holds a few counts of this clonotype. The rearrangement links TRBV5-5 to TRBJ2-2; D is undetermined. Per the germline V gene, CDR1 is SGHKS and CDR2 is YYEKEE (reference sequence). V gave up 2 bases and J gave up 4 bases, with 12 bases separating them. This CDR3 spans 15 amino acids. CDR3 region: CASSFEVVPTGELFF. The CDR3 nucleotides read TGTGCCAGCAGCTTTGAGGTGGTTCCCACCGGGGAGCTGTTTTTT.

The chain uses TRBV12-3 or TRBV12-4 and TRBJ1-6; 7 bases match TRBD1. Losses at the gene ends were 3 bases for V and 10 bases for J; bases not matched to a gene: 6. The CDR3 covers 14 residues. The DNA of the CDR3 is TGTGCCAGCAGTTTTGGCAGGGGGGCATCACCCCTCCACTTT. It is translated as CASSFGRGASPLHF.

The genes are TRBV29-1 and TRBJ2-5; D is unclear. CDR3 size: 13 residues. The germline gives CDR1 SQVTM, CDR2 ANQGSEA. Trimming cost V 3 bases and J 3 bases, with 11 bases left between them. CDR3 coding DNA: TGCAGCGTTGACTTGAGCCCGGAAGAGACCCAGTACTTC. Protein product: CSVDLSPEETQYF. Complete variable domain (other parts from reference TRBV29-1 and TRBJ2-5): SAVISQKPSRDICQRGTSLTIQCQVDSQVTMMFWYRQQPGQSLTLIATANQGSEATYESGFVIDKFPISRPNLTFSTLTVSNMSPEDSSIYLCSVDLSPEETQYFGPGTRLLVL.

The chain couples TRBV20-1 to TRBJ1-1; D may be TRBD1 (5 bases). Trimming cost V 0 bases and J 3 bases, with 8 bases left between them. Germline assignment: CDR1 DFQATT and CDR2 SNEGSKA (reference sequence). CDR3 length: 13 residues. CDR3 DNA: TGCAGTGCTAGAGAGTCCAGGGACACTGAAGCTTTCTTT. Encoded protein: CSARESRDTEAFF.

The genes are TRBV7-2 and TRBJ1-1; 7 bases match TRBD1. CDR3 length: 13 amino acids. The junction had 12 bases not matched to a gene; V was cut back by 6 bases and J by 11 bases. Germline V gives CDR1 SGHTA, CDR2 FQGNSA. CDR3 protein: CASSLITGAWAFF. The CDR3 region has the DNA TGTGCCAGCAGTCTTATTACAGGGGCTTGGGCTTTCTTT.

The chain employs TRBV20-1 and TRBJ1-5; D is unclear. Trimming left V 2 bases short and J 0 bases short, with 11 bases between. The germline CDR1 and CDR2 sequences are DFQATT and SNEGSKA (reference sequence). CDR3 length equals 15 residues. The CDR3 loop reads CSARSTTHSNQPQHF. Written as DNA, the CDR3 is TGCAGTGCTAGATCTACAACCCATAGCAATCAGCCCCAGCATTTT.

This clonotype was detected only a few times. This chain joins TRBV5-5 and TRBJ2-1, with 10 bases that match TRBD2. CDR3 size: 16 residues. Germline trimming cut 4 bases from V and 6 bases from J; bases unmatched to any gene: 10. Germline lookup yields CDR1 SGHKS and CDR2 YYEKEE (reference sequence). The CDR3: CASSPPASGRINEQFF. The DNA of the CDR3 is TGTGCCAGCAGCCCCCCCGCTAGCGGGAGAATCAATGAGCAGTTCTTC.

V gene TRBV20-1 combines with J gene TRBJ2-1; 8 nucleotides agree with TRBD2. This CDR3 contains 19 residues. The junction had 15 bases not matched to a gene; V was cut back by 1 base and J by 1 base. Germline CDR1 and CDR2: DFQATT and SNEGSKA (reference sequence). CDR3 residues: CSARGRAGDRFLSYNEQFF. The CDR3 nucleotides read TGCAGTGCTAGAGGTAGAGCGGGAGACCGATTCCTTTCCTACAATGAGCAGTTCTTC.

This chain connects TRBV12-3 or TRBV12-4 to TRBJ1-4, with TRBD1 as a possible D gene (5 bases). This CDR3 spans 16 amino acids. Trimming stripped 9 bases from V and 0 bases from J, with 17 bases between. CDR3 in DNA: TGTGCCAGTAGGGTCATTTTGGGGGCAACTAATGAAAAACTGTTTTTT. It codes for CASRVILGATNEKLFF.

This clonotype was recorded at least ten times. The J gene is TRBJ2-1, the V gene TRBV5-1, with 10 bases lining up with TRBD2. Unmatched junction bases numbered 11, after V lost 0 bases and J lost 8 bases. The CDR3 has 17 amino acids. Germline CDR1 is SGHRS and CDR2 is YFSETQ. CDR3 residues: CASSLASSGSVDHEQFF. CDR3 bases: TGCGCCAGCAGCTTGGCCTCTAGCGGGAGCGTCGATCATGAGCAGTTCTTC. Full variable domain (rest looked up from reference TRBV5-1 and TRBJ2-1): KAGVTQTPRYLIKTRGQQVTLSCSPISGHRSVSWYQQTPGQGLQFLFEYFSETQRNKGNFPGRFSGRQFSNSRSEMNVSTLELGDSALYLCASSLASSGSVDHEQFFGPGTRLTVL.